This TCR beta chain was sequenced for a study of liver allograft versus peripheral blood T cells. Study as a whole: Transplanted livers and recipients' peripheral blood had their T cell receptor repertoires compared.

TCRdb called the reads again in MiXCR, with one record for every CDR3 protein. The data hold about 13,000 distinct CDR3 sequences, with under 20% observed a single time. This clonotype came up a few times. No antigen is known for it. Deletions cut 4 bases from V and 3 bases from J, with 10 bases between. There are 13 residues in the CDR3. Germline V gene lookup returns CDR1 SGDLS and CDR2 YYNGEE. Study observations and caveats: Liver allograft T cell receptor repertoires were reported to differ from peripheral blood repertoires.

The chain joins TRBV9 to TRBJ1-2, with D possibly being TRBD1 (5 bases). The clonotype originates from a human patient who had a liver transplant. Some T cells may be transferred from the graft donor. The CDR3 loop is CASSSRVDYGYTF. CDR3 coding DNA: TGTGCCAGCAGCTCCAGGGTGGACTATGGCTACACCTTC. The complete variable domain, with remaining parts taken from reference TRBV9 and TRBJ1-2, reads DSGVTQTPKHLITATGQRVTLRCSPRSGDLSVYWYQQSLDQGLQFLIQYYNGEERAKGNILERFSAQQFPDLHSELNLSSLELGDSALYFCASSSRVDYGYTFGSGTRLTVV.